A single sample gave rise to the 17 T cell receptor beta chains below, sequenced in a study of blood T cell repertoires in COVID-19. TCRdb's table, derived via immunoSEQ multiplex PCR, lists solely in-frame clones and lacks some. The data show 380,000 or so clones, 86% seen once. The sample consisted of peripheral blood. These TCRs come from a woman aged 55-70 years with COVID-19, enrolled during active disease.

This clone was detected a few times. The V call is TRBV2, the J call TRBJ1-5; perhaps TRBD1 as D (6 bases). Trimming removed 7 bases from V and 4 bases from J, with 14 bases in between. From germline, CDR1 is SNHLY and CDR2 FYNNEI. The CDR3 contains 14 residues. The CDR3, as DNA: TGTGCCAGCAACGGGGACACCATGAATCAGCCCCAGCATTTT. As protein: CASNGDTMNQPQHF.

The chain joins TRBV1 to TRBJ2-5; the table calls TRBD2, which could not be checked here. TRBV1 is termed a pseudogene. The CDR3 consists of 18 residues. The CDR3 is CTSSQRVLAGGPRETQYF. Here the CDR3 DNA reads TGCACCAGCAGCCAAAGGGTGCTAGCGGGGGGGCCGCGGGAGACCCAGTACTTC.

The gene calls are TRBV6-5 and TRBJ1-4; no clear D gene. The CDR3 loop spans 16 amino acids. The germline gives CDR1 MNHEY, CDR2 SVGAGI. V was clipped by 4 bases and J by 8 bases, with 20 bases between them. The CDR3 sequence: CASSSVAVPFGEKLFF. The DNA for the CDR3 is TGTGCCAGCAGTTCCGTCGCAGTTCCCTTCGGGGAAAAACTGTTTTTT.

This clone appeared once. The rearrangement uses TRBV6-5 and TRBJ2-3; a possible D gene is TRBD2 (6 bases). This CDR3 comprises 16 residues. The germline V gene encodes CDR1 MNHEY and CDR2 SVGAGI. V lost 0 bases and J lost 6, with 16 bases in between. The CDR3 DNA reads TGTGCCAGCAGTTACTCGTTACAGCGGGCTCGCGATACGCAGTATTTT. It yields the protein CASSYSLQRARDTQYF.

The CDR3: CASSLPSGQGETQYF. The CDR3 DNA reads as TGCGCCAGCAGCCTGCCCTCCGGACAGGGTGAGACCCAGTACTTC. The chain uses TRBV5-1 and TRBJ2-5; 8 bases map to TRBD1. This CDR3 is 15 amino acids long. Germline values: CDR1 SGHRS, CDR2 YFSETQ. Trimming took 4 bases from V and 5 from J; bases not matched to a gene: 10.

The chain joins TRBV14 to TRBJ1-2, with 7 positions matching TRBD1. Looked up from germline, CDR1 is SGHDN and CDR2 is FVKESK. The V gene end was trimmed by 0 bases and the J gene end by 0 bases; junction bases not matched to a gene: 7. The CDR3 is 17 amino acids. The CDR3 region has the DNA TGTGCCAGCAGCCAAGACGGAGGGGGCCTGTCTAACTATGGCTACACCTTC. Its protein is CASSQDGGGLSNYGYTF.

There are a few counts of this clone. The gene calls are TRBV4-3 and TRBJ1-2, with TRBD1 identical over 8 bases. Germline assignment: CDR1 LGHNA and CDR2 YSLEER. This CDR3 is 15 amino acids long. The V gene end was trimmed by 1 base and the J gene end by 2 bases; junction bases not matched to a gene: 3. CDR3 DNA: TGCGCCAGCAGCCAAGGGGACAGGTTAAACTATGGCTACACCTTC. Its translation is CASSQGDRLNYGYTF.

This clone was observed at least ten times. This chain connects TRBV6-2 or TRBV6-3 to TRBJ1-2; tentatively, D is TRBD1 (5 bases). The CDR3 contains 13 residues. Per germline, CDR1 MNHEY and CDR2 SVGEGT. Between the trimmed V and J ends, which lost 0 bases and 5 bases, there was a span of 7 bases. The CDR3 DNA reads as TGTGCCAGCAGTTACTCAGGGGATTATGGCTACACCTTC. As protein: CASSYSGDYGYTF.

The CDR3 bases are TGCAGTGCTAGTGACGGGACAGGGCAGCATAGCACAGATACGCAGTATTTT. Amino acid sequence: CSASDGTGQHSTDTQYF. The V call is TRBV20-1, the J call TRBJ2-3, with TRBD1 identical over 9 bases. The CDR3 has 17 amino acids. Unmatched junction bases numbered 10, after V lost 3 bases and J lost 0 bases. The germline V gene encodes CDR1 DFQATT and CDR2 SNEGSKA (reference sequence).

This clone was seen more than once but under ten times. This CDR3 reads CASSQGTENTEAFF. The DNA for the CDR3 is TGCGCCAGCAGCCAAGGGACAGAGAACACTGAAGCTTTCTTT. V usage is TRBV4-1 and J usage is TRBJ1-1, with D possibly matching TRBD1 (6 bases). In germline, CDR1 is MGHRA, CDR2 YSYEKL. The CDR3 has 14 residues. V was cut by 1 base and J by 1 base, with 7 bases left in between.

This rearrangement joins TRBV28 to TRBJ1-5, with a tentative D call TRBD1 (5 bases). This CDR3 comprises 14 residues. V shed 2 bases and J shed 6 bases, with 11 bases lying between them. Per germline, CDR1 MDHEN and CDR2 SYDVKM. CDR3 DNA sequence: TGTGCCAGCAGTTTAGTCCAGGGTGGTCAGCCCCAGCATTTT. Translated: CASSLVQGGQPQHF.

CDR3 in DNA: TGTGCCACCAGCTCGCGACAGTACTATGGCTACACCTTC. This codes for CATSSRQYYGYTF. The rearrangement joins TRBV15 to TRBJ1-2, with D maybe TRBD1 (5 bases). The CDR3 is made up of 13 amino acids. Germline assignment: CDR1 LNHNV and CDR2 YYDKDF (reference sequence). Trimming left V 5 bases short and J 3 bases short, with 10 bases between.

J is TRBJ2-2 and V is TRBV9; 8 bases are shared with TRBD1. Per the germline V gene, CDR1 is SGDLS and CDR2 is YYNGEE. Trimming at V came to 4 bases and at J to 8 bases, leaving 10 bases not matched to a gene. There are 15 residues in the CDR3. DNA for the CDR3: TGTGCCAGCAGCCCACGGACAGGGAGTAAGGGGGAGCTGTTTTTT. It specifies CASSPRTGSKGELFF.

The chain links TRBV7-2 to TRBJ2-7; a possible D gene is TRBD1 (6 bases). Germline V gene lookup returns CDR1 SGHTA and CDR2 FQGNSA. The CDR3 runs 14 residues. The V gene lost 3 bases and the J gene lost 2 bases, with 11 bases spanning the gap. The chain's CDR3 is CASSLDRSPYEQYF. The CDR3 DNA is TGTGCCAGCAGCTTGGACAGAAGTCCCTACGAGCAGTACTTC. Variable domain in full (rest from reference TRBV7-2 and TRBJ2-7): GAGVSQSPSNKVTEKGKDVELRCDPISGHTALYWYRQSLGQGLEFLIYFQGNSAPDKSGLPSDRFSAERTGGSVSTLTIQRTQQEDSAVYLCASSLDRSPYEQYFGPGTRLTVT.

V usage is TRBV15 and J usage is TRBJ2-3; 7 bases line up with TRBD1. CDR1 and CDR2 from the germline V gene are LNHNV and YYDKDF (reference sequence). The ends lost 0 bases at V and 3 bases at J; junction bases unmatched: 3. This CDR3 contains 15 residues. As DNA, the CDR3 is TGTGCCACCAGCAGAGATCTACAGGGGACAGATACGCAGTATTTT. This translates into CATSRDLQGTDTQYF. Together with reference TRBV15 and TRBJ2-3, the CDR3 gives the full variable domain: DAMVIQNPRYQVTQFGKPVTLSCSQTLNHNVMYWYQQKSSQAPKLLFHYYDKDFNNEADTPDNFQSRRPNTSFCFLDIRSPGLGDTAMYLCATSRDLQGTDTQYFGPGTRLTVL.

The chain carries TRBV4-1 and TRBJ2-1; possible D gene TRBD2, 7 bases. Germline V CDR1 and CDR2: MGHRA, YSYEKL. V was clipped by 3 bases and J by 9 bases, with 9 bases between them. The CDR3 consists of 12 residues. In nucleotides, the CDR3 is TGCGCCAGCAGCCAGAGGGGGGGTGAGCAGTTCTTC. This gives the protein CASSQRGGEQFF.

The chain carries TRBV6-1 and TRBJ2-7; a possible D gene is TRBD2 (5 bases). Trimming stripped 2 bases from V and 5 bases from J, with 16 bases between. CDR3 length: 15 amino acids. Germline CDR1 MNHNS, CDR2 SASEGT. Here the CDR3 DNA reads TGTGCCAGCAGTGAATGGTCCCTTAGCGACGACGAGCAGTACTTC. Residues: CASSEWSLSDDEQYF.